This TCR beta chain was identified during a study of blood T cell repertoires in COVID-19. CDR3 length: 14 amino acids. J gave up 9 bases and V 3 bases, and 4 bases lay outside the gene matches. CDR1 is WSHSY and CDR2 is SAAADI in the germline V gene. The data were produced by immunoSEQ multiplex PCR, yet TCRdb's version contains in-frame clones alone and is incomplete. Found here are 150,000 to 200,000 clones, roughly four fifths of them singletons; the top ten hold 10% to 15%. V usage is TRBV10-2 and J usage is TRBJ2-1; 11 bases align to TRBD2. What was sequenced was PBMCs or T cells enriched from blood (not recorded which). This TCR was recovered from a man aged 40-55 years who had recovered from COVID-19. CDR3 nucleotides: TGCGCCAGCAGTGAACTAGCGGGAGCCGGTGAGCAGTTCTTC. Protein sequence: CASSELAGAGEQFF.